Reported below is one T cell receptor beta chain. V was pared by 4 bases and J by 2 bases, with 5 bases of the junction left unmatched. Germline V gives CDR1 SNHLY, CDR2 FYNNEI. CDR3 length: 16 amino acids. The data are from a study of CD8 T cells in Susac syndrome. Random hexamers primed reverse transcription of about 0.45 to 1 ug RNA. Via MiXCR, TCRdb re-called the immunoSEQ multiplex PCR reads, giving one row per CDR3 protein. Of about 47,000 distinct CDR3 sequences in the sample, 85% to 95% are singletons; the top ten hold 0.4% to 0.5%. The TEMRA cells underwent FACS enrichment, while the CD8+ and CD4+ T cells underwent negative isolation.

The source of this sequence is a human donor in good health. The rearrangement joins TRBV2 to TRBJ2-7; TRBD2 agrees at 13 bases. Sequenced material: CD8+ T cells from PBMCs. CDR3: CASSGGTSGIPYEQYF. CDR3 in DNA: TGTGCCAGCAGTGGGGGGACTAGCGGGATTCCCTACGAGCAGTACTTC.